This T cell receptor beta chain was captured by sequencing in a study of memory CD4+ T cells and cytomegalovirus serostatus. CDR1 SGHAT and CDR2 FQNNGV come from the germline V gene. Trimming took off 2 bases at V and 6 bases at J, with 4 bases between the two ends. The CDR3 runs 11 residues. Sequenced by immunoSEQ multiplex PCR; TCRdb stores in-frame clones only, minus some. The data contain 50,000 to 65,000 clones, around 83% of them singletons. The sort gate was single viable CD3+CD4+CD8-CD45RO+ cells for memory CD4+ T cells. This clone was counted between two and nine times. V and J are TRBV11-2 and TRBJ1-1; D unresolved. Material for sequencing was memory CD4+ T cells from blood. This receptor was taken from an adult in good health and CMV-seropositive. The CDR3 DNA reads TGTGCCAGCAGCTTACTAGCTGAAGCTTTCTTT. Its translation is CASSLLAEAFF.